The subject of this entry is one TCR beta chain. No antigen is known for it. No clone much larger than this one lies a single base away; base qualities are absent. This entry is derived from a study of T cell responses to AZD1222 COVID-19 vaccine (dated by TCRdb to the early 2020s). Background on the whole study: AZD1222 recipients given second doses at about 4 weeks or at about 12 weeks were pooled, since spike-specific TCR depth and breadth were not found to differ between the two schedules. TCR sequencing covered fewer than 250 trial participants: roughly 200 given two doses of AZD1222 and approximately 26 given two doses of MenACWY control vaccine. Trial participants were enrolled by age into 18-55, 56-69 and 70-plus year subgroups, with 148, 28 and 57 TCR-sequenced participants respectively. Study-level results and caveats: Because no day 14 peak-response samples were available, repertoires were characterized only after the peak T cell response. The whole spike protein was spanned by vaccine-associated CD4 TCRs, and dominant responses were seen in regions 160-218 and 743-854. Most participants were white British and females outnumbered males, and the authors suggested that clonal diversity may have been underestimated. The 56-69-year group was small, and its depth increase did not reach significance, likely because of low power. Spike-specific TCR breadth and depth rose significantly after two AZD1222 doses compared with day 0 and with MenACWY recipients. Epitopes outside the regions mutated in the B.1.351 and B.1.1.7 variants were reportedly recognized by nearly half of the unique spike-specific TCRs. Conclusions about previously exposed vaccinees are limited, since just six AZD1222 recipients were seropositive for SARS-CoV-2 at baseline.

This specimen's time point label, interpreted: baseline before first vaccination. The vaccinee samples were drawn from two UK trials, COV001 and COV002, one of which was a single-blind randomized controlled phase 2/3 trial testing AZD1222 (ChAdOx1 nCoV-19) in healthy adults. For TCRbeta chain sequencing, PBMC samples were collected from trial participants at day 0 and at day 28 after the second dose. The CDR3 contains 13 residues, cysteine and phenylalanine counted. Only the CDR3 DNA is retained, 39 bases long and in frame from the first base. The junction carries 7 bases between V and J, which are trimmed by 4 bases and 3 bases respectively. The germline V gene yields SGHTA for CDR1 and FQGNSA for CDR2. The CDR3 regions of human TCRbeta chains were analyzed by immunosequencing. In the paper's pipeline: Repertoire TCRs were matched against a reference library of SARS-CoV-2-specific TCRs generated with the MIRA antigen-specificity platform. Breadth meant the fraction of unique TCRs that were SARS-CoV-2-associated, whereas depth meant the fraction of total T cells that were SARS-CoV-2-associated. Using the MIRA data, each spike-specific TCR was assigned both to the spike region to which the TCR was reactive and to a CD4 or CD8 class. Log10-transformed breadth and depth values were compared by one-way ANOVA with Sidak's multiple comparisons tests. TCRdb stores this immuneACCESS table with in-frame sequences only. Part of the clones is absent; in the studies checked, under half of the shortfall reflects unresolved V genes, and no reason is known for the rest. The V and J calls and the clone size are those of that table, but D and trimming were determined from the DNA. Within this sample are 85,000 to 130,000 clones, with over 75% of them counted one time only. About 8.7% of the sample rests with the top ten.

This material consisted of peripheral blood, taken on day 0 of AZD1222 vaccination. The chain is encoded by TRBV7-2 joined to TRBJ1-5; no D gene call is confident. The receptor was isolated from an adult in good health. The CDR3 reads as follows: CASSSVYNQPQHF. The DNA sequence is given as TGTGCCAGCAGCTCCGTCTACAATCAGCCCCAGCATTTT.